A selection of T cell receptor beta chains follows, all from one sample in a study of cytomegalovirus exposure and HLA in healthy donors. Using immunoSEQ multiplex PCR, the repertoire was profiled, and TCRdb retains in-frame clones only, with some absent. This sample has roughly 170,000 clones, with around 80% found just once. The sequenced sample consisted of PBMCs. These receptors all stem from a woman aged 25 to 39 in good health and CMV-seropositive. Both conserved end residues are part of each CDR3. D genes are given only for firm matches. Part of the rows lack a size; the others show once, few, many or a class for expanded clones.

v_call	d_call	j_call	clone_size	cdr3_nt	cdr3_aa
TRBV6-1	TRBD1	TRBJ2-4	-	TGTGCCAGCAGTTTTTTGGGGACAGGGGACATTCAGTACTTC	CASSFLGTGDIQYF
TRBV5-5	-	TRBJ1-1	-	TGTGCCAGCAGCTTGGGGGGGGGATGGGAAAACACTGAAGCTTTCTTT	CASSLGGGWENTEAFF
TRBV14	-	TRBJ1-2	-	TGTGCCAGCAGCCAATCCCGGACACGGCAGGGAGGCTACACCTTC	CASSQSRTRQGGYTF
TRBV2	-	TRBJ2-6	once	TGTGCCAGCACCGAACATGTCTCTGGGGCCAACGTCCTGACTTTC	CASTEHVSGANVLTF
TRBV30	-	TRBJ1-1	-	TGTGCCTGGAGTGGGGGGCTTGGAGCTTTCTTT	CAWSGGLGAFF
TRBV7-9	-	TRBJ2-7	-	TGTGCCAGCAGCCGAGACACTTACTCCTACGAGCAGTACTTC	CASSRDTYSYEQYF
TRBV6-4	-	TRBJ2-3	-	TGTGCCAGCAGACTCGTCGAGGATACGCAGTATTTT	CASRLVEDTQYF
TRBV4-1	TRBD1	TRBJ1-4	-	TGCGCCAGCAGCCAATCCGGGACAGGGGGGGAAAAACTGTTTTTT	CASSQSGTGGEKLFF
TRBV18	TRBD1	TRBJ1-2	-	TGTGCCAGCTCACAAGCAGTGGGACAGCTGGTTAAAACCTTC	CASSQAVGQLVKTF
TRBV27	TRBD2	TRBJ2-5	-	TGTGCCAGCAGTTTATCTTTGGGACTAGCTCTTGGGGAGACCCAGTACTTC	CASSLSLGLALGETQYF
TRBV7-8	TRBD2	TRBJ2-4	-	TGTGCCAGCAGCTCCGGTGCTAGCGGGGCTTTGAACATTCAGTACTTC	CASSSGASGALNIQYF
TRBV7-8	TRBD1	TRBJ1-2	-	TGTGCCAGCAGCCCGGGACAGGCCTATGGCTACACCTTC	CASSPGQAYGYTF
TRBV28	-	TRBJ2-7	once	TGTGCCAGCAGGACGGGATCAAGCCGCGAGCAGTACTTC	CASRTGSSREQYF
TRBV16	-	TRBJ2-3	-	TGTGCCAGCAGCCAATCATGGAGTGGGAGCACAGATACGCAGTATTTT	CASSQSWSGSTDTQYF
TRBV19	TRBD1	TRBJ1-5	-	TGTGCCAGTTCAGGGACAGGGGGCACGAATAGCAATCAGCCCCAGCATTTT	CASSGTGGTNSNQPQHF
TRBV6-1	-	TRBJ2-7	few	TGTGCCACCAACAGGGAGCACTACGAGCAGTACTTC	CATNREHYEQYF
TRBV6-4	TRBD1	TRBJ2-5	once	TGTGCCAGCAGTGTTCTATGGACAGGGCAAGAGACCCAGTACTTC	CASSVLWTGQETQYF
TRBV11-3	-	TRBJ2-2	-	TGTGCCAGCAGCTTACCCCGGGGGAACACCGGGGAGCTGTTTTTT	CASSLPRGNTGELFF
TRBV6-1	-	TRBJ2-5	-	TGTGCCAGCAGTGGAGGGACTGAAGAGACCCAGTACTTC	CASSGGTEETQYF
TRBV6-5	TRBD1	TRBJ2-1	few	TGTGCCAGCAGTTGGGGGACAGGGCGTAATGAGCAGTTCTTC	CASSWGTGRNEQFF
TRBV30	TRBD1	TRBJ1-4	-	TGTGCCGGATCGACAGGGGCCAGGGAAAAACTGTTTTTT	CAGSTGAREKLFF
TRBV7-2	-	TRBJ1-1	-	TGTGCCAGCAGCTTACGGGTACTGACTGAAGCTTTCTTT	CASSLRVLTEAFF
TRBV19	TRBD2	TRBJ2-3	-	TGTGCCAGTAGACTAGCGGGATACACAGATACGCAGTATTTT	CASRLAGYTDTQYF
TRBV28	-	TRBJ1-4	-	TGTGCCAGCAGTTGGTCCCGGGATGAAAAACTGTTTTTT	CASSWSRDEKLFF
TRBV9	TRBD2	TRBJ2-7	once	TGTGCCAGCAGCGTAGGACTAGCGGGAGGGCTCAACGAGCAGTACTTC	CASSVGLAGGLNEQYF
TRBV9	TRBD2	TRBJ2-3	once	TGTGCCGGTCACCACTACGGACTAGCGGGAGAAAAAAGCACAGATACGCAGTATTTT	CAGHHYGLAGEKSTDTQYF
TRBV7-2	TRBD1	TRBJ1-2	-	TGTGCCAGCAGCCCGATAGGGGGCAGGGGCTACACCTTC	CASSPIGGRGYTF
TRBV28	TRBD1	TRBJ2-7	-	TGTGCCAGCAAGGGAGACAGGGTTTATTTTGTGCAGTACTTC	CASKGDRVYFVQYF
TRBV29-1	-	TRBJ1-2	-	TGCAGCGGAGGACGGGGGTCTGGCTACACCTTC	CSGGRGSGYTF
TRBV15	-	TRBJ1-4	-	TGTGCCACCAGCCCCATTGATGAGTCCTCTTGGGAAAAACTGTTTTTT	CATSPIDESSWEKLFF
TRBV13	TRBD1	TRBJ2-5	-	TGTGCCAGCAGCAGGGACAGGGGATACGAGACCCAGTACTTC	CASSRDRGYETQYF
TRBV2	TRBD1	TRBJ1-2	few	TGTGCCAGCAGGAGACAGGGGGATGGCTACACCTTC	CASRRQGDGYTF
TRBV11-2	-	TRBJ1-3	-	TGTGCCAGCAGCTTTCGCGTCTCTGGAAACACCATATATTTT	CASSFRVSGNTIYF
TRBV5-6	-	TRBJ1-1	few	TGTGCCAGCAGCCCGAACGGTCGGAACACTGAAGCTTTCTTT	CASSPNGRNTEAFF
TRBV4-1	TRBD1	TRBJ2-5	-	TGCGCCAGCAGCCAAGCGTGGGGACAGGGCCTAGAGACCCAGTACTTC	CASSQAWGQGLETQYF
TRBV19	TRBD1	TRBJ2-7	-	TGTGCCAGCGGACAGGGGGCGCAGTACTTC	CASGQGAQYF
TRBV6-1	TRBD2	TRBJ2-1	-	TGTGCCAGCAGTGAGGCAACTTCCGGGACTAGCGGGAAGGGTGAGCAGTTCTTC	CASSEATSGTSGKGEQFF
TRBV7-4	-	TRBJ2-7	-	TGTGCCAGCAGCTTATTTAGCGCCCTTTCCTACGAGCAGTACTTC	CASSLFSALSYEQYF
TRBV5-1	-	TRBJ2-4	-	TGCGCCAGCAGCTTGGTGGGGCCGGTGGAAGCCAAAAACATTCAGTACTTC	CASSLVGPVEAKNIQYF
TRBV2	-	TRBJ1-2	once	TGTGCCAGCAGTTACTCCAGGACATCCTATGGCTACACCTTC	CASSYSRTSYGYTF
TRBV6-5	-	TRBJ2-7	-	TGTGCCAGCAGTGGGAGTGGGTACGAGCAGTACTTC	CASSGSGYEQYF
TRBV7-9	-	TRBJ2-1	-	TGTGCCAGCAGCTTTCGACTAGCCTACAATGAGCAGTTCTTC	CASSFRLAYNEQFF
TRBV5-1	TRBD1	TRBJ1-1	-	TGCGCCAGCAGCTTCACAGGGGGGAACACTGAAGCTTTCTTT	CASSFTGGNTEAFF
TRBV27	-	TRBJ2-7	-	TGTGCCAGCAGTTTCCCTCAAAAACCGGACAACGAGCAGTACTTC	CASSFPQKPDNEQYF
TRBV27	TRBD2	TRBJ2-5	-	TGTGCCAGCAGTCCCAGACTAGCGGCAGTAAGTACCCAGTACTTC	CASSPRLAAVSTQYF
TRBV18	TRBD1	TRBJ1-2	-	TGTGCCAGCTCACCAACAGGGGGCGCATCTGGCTACACCTTC	CASSPTGGASGYTF
TRBV10-2	-	TRBJ2-7	few	TGCGCCAGCAGTCCCCACACCTACGAGCAGTACTTC	CASSPHTYEQYF
TRBV2	TRBD2	TRBJ2-7	-	TGTGCCAGCAGAAGGACTAGCGGATACGAGCAGTACTTC	CASRRTSGYEQYF
TRBV7-8	-	TRBJ2-2	-	TGTGCCAGCAGCTTAGGGCTTGCTACCGGGGAGCTGTTTTTT	CASSLGLATGELFF
TRBV5-4	-	TRBJ2-1	-	TGTGCCAGCAGCTTGTTTATAAGTAGTTCCTACAATGAGCAGTTCTTC	CASSLFISSSYNEQFF
TRBV11-2	-	TRBJ2-7	-	TGTGCCAGCAGCTTAGATCTTGGGGGGATCTACGAGCAGTACTTC	CASSLDLGGIYEQYF
TRBV5-6	TRBD1	TRBJ2-3	-	TGTGCCAGCAGCTCGGACAGGGGTCTCACAGATACGCAGTATTTT	CASSSDRGLTDTQYF
TRBV6-1	-	TRBJ2-1	few	TGTGCCAGCAGTGATACTGGTATCGTATCGAGCTCCTACAATGAGCAGTTCTTC	CASSDTGIVSSSYNEQFF